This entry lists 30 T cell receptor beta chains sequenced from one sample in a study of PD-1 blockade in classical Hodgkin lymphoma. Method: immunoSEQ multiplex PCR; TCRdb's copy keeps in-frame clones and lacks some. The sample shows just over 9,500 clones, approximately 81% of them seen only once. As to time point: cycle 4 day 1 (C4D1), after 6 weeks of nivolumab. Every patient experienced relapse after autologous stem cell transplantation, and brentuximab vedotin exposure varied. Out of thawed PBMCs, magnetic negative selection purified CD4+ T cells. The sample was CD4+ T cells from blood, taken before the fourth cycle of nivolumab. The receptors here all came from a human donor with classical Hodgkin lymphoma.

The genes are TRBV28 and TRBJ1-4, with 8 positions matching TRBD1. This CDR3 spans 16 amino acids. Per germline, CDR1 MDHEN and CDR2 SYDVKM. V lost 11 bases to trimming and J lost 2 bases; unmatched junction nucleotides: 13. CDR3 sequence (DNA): TGTGCCTCTTTATCGACAGGGGTAGGGACTAATGAAAAACTGTTTTTT. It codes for CASLSTGVGTNEKLFF.

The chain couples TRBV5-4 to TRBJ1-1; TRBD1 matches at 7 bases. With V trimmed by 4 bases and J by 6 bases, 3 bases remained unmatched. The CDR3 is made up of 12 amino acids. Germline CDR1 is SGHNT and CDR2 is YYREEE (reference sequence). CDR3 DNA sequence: TGTGCCAGCAGCAGGGGGACAGCTGAAGCTTTCTTT. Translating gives CASSRGTAEAFF.

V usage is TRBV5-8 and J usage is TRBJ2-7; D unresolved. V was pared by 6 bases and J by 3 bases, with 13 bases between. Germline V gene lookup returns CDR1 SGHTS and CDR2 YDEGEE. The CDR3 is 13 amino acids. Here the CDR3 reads CASISPGYYEQYF. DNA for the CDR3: TGTGCCAGCATCTCCCCCGGGTACTACGAGCAGTACTTC.

The CDR3 coding sequence is TGTGCCAGCAGACCTCGCAACACTGAAGCTTTCTTT. Translation: CASRPRNTEAFF. The V gene is TRBV2, the J gene TRBJ1-1, with D unclear. The germline V gene has CDR1 SNHLY and CDR2 FYNNEI. The ends were cut back, 6 bases at V and 2 bases at J, with 7 bases in the middle. This CDR3 region has 12 residues.

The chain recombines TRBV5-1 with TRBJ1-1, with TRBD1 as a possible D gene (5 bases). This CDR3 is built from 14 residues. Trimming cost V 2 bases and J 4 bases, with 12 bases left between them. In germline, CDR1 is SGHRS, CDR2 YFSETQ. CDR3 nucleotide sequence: TGCGCCAGCAGCTTAACGGGGGAGGGCACTGAAGCTTTCTTT. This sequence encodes CASSLTGEGTEAFF.

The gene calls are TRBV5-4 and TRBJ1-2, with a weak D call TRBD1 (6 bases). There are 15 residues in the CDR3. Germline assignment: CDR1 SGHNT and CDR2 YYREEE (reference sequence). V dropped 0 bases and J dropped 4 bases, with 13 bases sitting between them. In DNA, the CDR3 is TGTGCCAGCAGCTTGGGGGGGGCCTTACCCTATGGCTACACCTTC. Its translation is CASSLGGALPYGYTF. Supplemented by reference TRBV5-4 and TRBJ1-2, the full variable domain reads ETGVTQSPTHLIKTRGQQVTLRCSSQSGHNTVSWYQQALGQGPQFIFQYYREEENGRGNFPPRFSGLQFPNYSSELNVNALELDDSALYLCASSLGGALPYGYTFGSGTRLTVV.

The CDR3 region has the DNA TGTGCCAGCAGTTACTCGATTCCCGGGTCTGGAAACACCATATATTTT. Its translation is CASSYSIPGSGNTIYF. V is TRBV6-5 and J is TRBJ1-3; D gene uncertain. The germline V gene has CDR1 MNHEY and CDR2 SVGAGI. This CDR3 region has 16 residues. The V end was cut by 0 bases, the J end by 1 base, with 10 bases between.

CDR3 residues: CASSCTPGTAVTDTQYF. CDR3 nucleotide sequence: TGTGCCAGCAGCTGCACCCCCGGGACAGCAGTTACAGATACGCAGTATTTT. V and J are TRBV12-1 and TRBJ2-3; the D call in the table, TRBD1, was not verified against the DNA. TRBV12-1 is flagged as a pseudogene. The CDR3 totals 17 residues.

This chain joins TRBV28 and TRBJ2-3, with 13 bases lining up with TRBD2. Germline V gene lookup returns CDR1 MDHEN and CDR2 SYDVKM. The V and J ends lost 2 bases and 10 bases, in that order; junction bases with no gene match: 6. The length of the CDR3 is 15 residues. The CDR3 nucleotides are TGTGCCAGCAGTTTAGCCGGGACTAGCGGGGCGGCGCAGTATTTT. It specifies CASSLAGTSGAAQYF.

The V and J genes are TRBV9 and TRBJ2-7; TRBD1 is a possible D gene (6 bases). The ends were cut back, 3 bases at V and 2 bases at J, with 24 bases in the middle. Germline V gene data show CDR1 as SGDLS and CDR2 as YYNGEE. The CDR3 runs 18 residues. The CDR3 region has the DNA TGTGCCAGCAGCGATCCTCTGAGGGGACAACAAGGACCCTACGAGCAGTACTTC. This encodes CASSDPLRGQQGPYEQYF.

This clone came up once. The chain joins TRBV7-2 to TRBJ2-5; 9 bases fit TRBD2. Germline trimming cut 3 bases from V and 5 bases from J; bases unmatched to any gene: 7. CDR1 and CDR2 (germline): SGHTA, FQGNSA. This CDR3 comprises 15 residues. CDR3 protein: CASSLATSGWETQYF. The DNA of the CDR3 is TGTGCCAGCAGCTTGGCAACTAGCGGGTGGGAGACCCAGTACTTC.

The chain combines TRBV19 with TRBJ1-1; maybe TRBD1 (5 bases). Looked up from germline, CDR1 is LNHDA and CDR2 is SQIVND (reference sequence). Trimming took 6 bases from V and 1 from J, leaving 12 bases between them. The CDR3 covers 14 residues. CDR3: CASRTSTANTEAFF. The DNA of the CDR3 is TGTGCCAGTAGAACCTCGACAGCGAACACTGAAGCTTTCTTT.

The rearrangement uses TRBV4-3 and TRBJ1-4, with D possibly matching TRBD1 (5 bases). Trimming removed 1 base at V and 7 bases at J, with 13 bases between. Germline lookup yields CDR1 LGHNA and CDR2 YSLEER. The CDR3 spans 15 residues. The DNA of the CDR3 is TGCGCCAGCAGCCAAGGGAACGGGGGTGGTGAAAAACTGTTTTTT. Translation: CASSQGNGGGEKLFF.

The CDR3 here is CASNSGHYEQYV. The CDR3 DNA sequence: TGTGCCAGCAACTCGGGACACTACGAGCAGTACGTC. The rearrangement uses TRBV28 and TRBJ2-7, with a possible D match to TRBD1 (6 bases). Germline CDR1 is MDHEN and CDR2 is SYDVKM. There are 12 residues in the CDR3. Trimming removed 7 bases at V and 3 bases at J, with 10 bases between.

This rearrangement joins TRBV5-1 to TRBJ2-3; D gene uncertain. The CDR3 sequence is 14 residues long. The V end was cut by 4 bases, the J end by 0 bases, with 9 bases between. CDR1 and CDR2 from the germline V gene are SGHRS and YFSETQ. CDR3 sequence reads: CASSLPSSTDTQYF. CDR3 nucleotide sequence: TGCGCCAGCAGCCTTCCGTCGAGCACAGATACGCAGTATTTT.

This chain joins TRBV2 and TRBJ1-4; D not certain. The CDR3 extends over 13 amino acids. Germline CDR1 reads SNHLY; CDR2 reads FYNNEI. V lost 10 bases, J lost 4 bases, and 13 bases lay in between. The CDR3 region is CATQRPDNEKLFF. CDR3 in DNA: TGTGCCACCCAAAGGCCCGATAATGAAAAACTGTTTTTT.

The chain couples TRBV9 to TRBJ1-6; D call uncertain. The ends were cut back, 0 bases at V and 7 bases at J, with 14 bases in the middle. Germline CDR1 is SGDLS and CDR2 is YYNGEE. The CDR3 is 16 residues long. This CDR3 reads CASSVGSGRENSPLHF. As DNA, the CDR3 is TGTGCCAGCAGCGTAGGCTCGGGGAGGGAGAATTCACCCCTCCACTTT.

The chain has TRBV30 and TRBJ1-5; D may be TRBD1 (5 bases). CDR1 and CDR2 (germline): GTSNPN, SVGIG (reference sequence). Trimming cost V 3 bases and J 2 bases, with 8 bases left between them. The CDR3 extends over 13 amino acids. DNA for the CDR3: TGTGCCTGGAGCGGGACGGGCAATCAGCCCCAGCATTTT. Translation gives CAWSGTGNQPQHF. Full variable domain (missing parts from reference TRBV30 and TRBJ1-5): SQTIHQWPATLVQPVGSPLSLECTVEGTSNPNLYWYRQAAGRGLQLLFYSVGIGQISSEVPQNLSASRPQDRQFILSSKKLLLSDSGFYLCAWSGTGNQPQHFGDGTRLSIL.

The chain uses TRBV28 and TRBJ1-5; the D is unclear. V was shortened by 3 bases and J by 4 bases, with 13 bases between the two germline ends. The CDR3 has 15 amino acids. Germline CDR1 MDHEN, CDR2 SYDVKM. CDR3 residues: CASSFASETNQPQHF. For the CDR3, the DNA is TGTGCCAGCAGTTTTGCGTCGGAGACTAATCAGCCCCAGCATTTT.

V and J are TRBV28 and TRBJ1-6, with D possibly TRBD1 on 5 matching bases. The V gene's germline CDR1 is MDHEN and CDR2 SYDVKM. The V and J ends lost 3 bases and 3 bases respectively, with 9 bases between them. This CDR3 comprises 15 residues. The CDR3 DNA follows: TGTGCCAGCAGTTTCGGGACGGTCTATAATTCACCCCTCCACTTT. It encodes CASSFGTVYNSPLHF.

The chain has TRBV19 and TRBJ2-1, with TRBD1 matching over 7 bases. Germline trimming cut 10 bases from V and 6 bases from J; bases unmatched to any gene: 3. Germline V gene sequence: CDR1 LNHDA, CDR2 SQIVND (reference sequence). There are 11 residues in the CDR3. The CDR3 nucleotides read TGTGCCACCGGACAGGTCAATGAGCAGTTCTTC. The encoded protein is CATGQVNEQFF.

The CDR3 reads CASSPLLGQGYTF. The CDR3 DNA sequence: TGTGCCAGCAGCCCACTACTCGGACAGGGCTACACCTTC. The rearrangement uses TRBV7-8 and TRBJ1-2; D perhaps matches TRBD1 (6 bases). The germline gives CDR1 SGHVS, CDR2 FQNEAQ. CDR3 length equals 13 residues. The germline V and J ends were trimmed by 5 bases and 8 bases, with 15 bases remaining between them.

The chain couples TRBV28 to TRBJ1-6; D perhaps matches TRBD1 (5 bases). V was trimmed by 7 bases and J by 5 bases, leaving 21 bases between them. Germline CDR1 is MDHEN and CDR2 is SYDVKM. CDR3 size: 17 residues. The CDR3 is CASTLGGYGFNNSPLHF. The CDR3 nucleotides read TGTGCCAGCACCTTGGGGGGATATGGCTTTAATAATTCACCCCTCCACTTT.

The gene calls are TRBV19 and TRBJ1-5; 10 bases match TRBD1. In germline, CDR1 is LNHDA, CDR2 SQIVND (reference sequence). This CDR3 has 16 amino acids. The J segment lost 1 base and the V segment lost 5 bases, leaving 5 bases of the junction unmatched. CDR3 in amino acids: CASSARQGASNQPQHF. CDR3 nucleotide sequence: TGTGCCAGTAGTGCCCGACAGGGGGCAAGCAATCAGCCCCAGCATTTT.

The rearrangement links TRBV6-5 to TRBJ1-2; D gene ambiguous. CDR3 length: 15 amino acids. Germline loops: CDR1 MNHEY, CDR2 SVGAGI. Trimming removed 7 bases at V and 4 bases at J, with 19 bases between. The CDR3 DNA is TGTGCCAGCACCCAGCCCAGCTCGGATGGCTATGGCTACACCTTC. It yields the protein CASTQPSSDGYGYTF.

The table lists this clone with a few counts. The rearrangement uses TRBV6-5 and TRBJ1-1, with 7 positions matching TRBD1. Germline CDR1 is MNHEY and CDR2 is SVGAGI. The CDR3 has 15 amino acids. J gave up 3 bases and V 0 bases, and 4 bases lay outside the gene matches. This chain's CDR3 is CASSYSDRVDTEAFF. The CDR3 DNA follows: TGTGCCAGCAGTTACTCTGACAGGGTGGACACTGAAGCTTTCTTT.

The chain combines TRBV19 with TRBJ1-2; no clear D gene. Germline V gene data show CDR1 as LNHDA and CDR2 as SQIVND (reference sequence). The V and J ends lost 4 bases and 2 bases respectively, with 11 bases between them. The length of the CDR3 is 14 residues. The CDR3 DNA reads TGTGCCAGTAGTACGGACGGGAGAAACTATGGCTACACCTTC. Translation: CASSTDGRNYGYTF.

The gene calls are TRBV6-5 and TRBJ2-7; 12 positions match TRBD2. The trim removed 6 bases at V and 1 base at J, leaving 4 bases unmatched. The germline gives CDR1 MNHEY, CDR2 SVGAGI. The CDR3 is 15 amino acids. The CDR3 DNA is TGTGCCAGCAGCAAGACTAGCGGGGGTTCCTACGAGCAGTACTTC. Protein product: CASSKTSGGSYEQYF.

Here the CDR3 DNA reads TGCGCCAGCAGCTATAGGACAGGGCGCTATGGCTACACCTTC. This gives the protein CASSYRTGRYGYTF. The chain recombines TRBV5-1 with TRBJ1-2, with TRBD1 identical over 8 bases. CDR1 is SGHRS, CDR2 YFSETQ, per germline. The CDR3 is 14 residues long. J gave up 4 bases and V 3 bases, and 5 bases lay outside the gene matches.

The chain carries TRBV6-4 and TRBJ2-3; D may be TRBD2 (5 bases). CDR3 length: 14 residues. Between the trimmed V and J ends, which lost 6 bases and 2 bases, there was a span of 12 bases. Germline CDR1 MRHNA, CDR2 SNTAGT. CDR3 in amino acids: CASSAGYNTDTQYF. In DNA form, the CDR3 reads TGTGCCAGCAGCGCGGGCTACAACACAGATACGCAGTATTTT.